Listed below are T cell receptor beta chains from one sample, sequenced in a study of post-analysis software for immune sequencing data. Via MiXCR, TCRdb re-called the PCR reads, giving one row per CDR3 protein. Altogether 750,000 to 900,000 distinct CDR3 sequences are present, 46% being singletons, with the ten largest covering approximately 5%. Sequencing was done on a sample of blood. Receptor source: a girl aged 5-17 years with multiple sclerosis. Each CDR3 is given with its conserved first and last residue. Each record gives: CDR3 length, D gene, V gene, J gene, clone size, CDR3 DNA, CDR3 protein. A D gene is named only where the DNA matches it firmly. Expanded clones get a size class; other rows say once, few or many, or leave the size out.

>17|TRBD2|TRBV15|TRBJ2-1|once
TGTGCCACCAGCAGAGATCACGGAGCGGGAGCCTTTCCTGAGCAGTTCTTC
CATSRDHGAGAFPEQFF
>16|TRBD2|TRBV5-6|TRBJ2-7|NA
TGTGCCAGCAGCTTAAGGGGAGGGCCTGAATCCTACGAGCAGTACTTC
CASSLRGGPESYEQYF
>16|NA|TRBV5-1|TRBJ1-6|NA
TGCGCCAGCAGCCACAGGAGGGACGGCCATAATTCACCCCTCCACTTT
CASSHRRDGHNSPLHF
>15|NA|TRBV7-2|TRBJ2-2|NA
TGTGCCAGCAGCTTAAGGGACGACCCCACCGGGGAGCTGTTTTTT
CASSLRDDPTGELFF
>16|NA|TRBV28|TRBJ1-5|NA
TGTGCCAGCGCTCCTTGGGTCGGAGATAGCAATCAGCCCCAGCATTTT
CASAPWVGDSNQPQHF
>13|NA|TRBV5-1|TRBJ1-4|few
TGCGCCAGCAGCCCCGACGGGCGGGAGGGACTGTTTTTT
CASSPDGREGLFF
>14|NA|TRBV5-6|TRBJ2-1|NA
TGTGCCAGCAGCTGGGTTGACCCTCTAGGTGAGCAGTTCTTC
CASSWVDPLGEQFF
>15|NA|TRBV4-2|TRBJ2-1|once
TGTGCCAGCAGCCAAGATTTGGATCCTTACAATGAGCAGTTCTTC
CASSQDLDPYNEQFF
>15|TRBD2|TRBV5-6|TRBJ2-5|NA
TGTGCCAGCAGCTTGATCGGGAGGGCTGAAGAGACCCAGTACTTC
CASSLIGRAEETQYF
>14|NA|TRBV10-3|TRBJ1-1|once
TGTGCCACTTTGACAGGCCAAGGTACCACTGAAGCTTTCTTT
CATLTGQGTTEAFF
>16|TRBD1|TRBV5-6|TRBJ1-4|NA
TGTGCCAGCAGCTTTTTTCCGGGACAGACCCATGAAAAACTGTTTTTT
CASSFFPGQTHEKLFF
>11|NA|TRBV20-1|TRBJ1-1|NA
TGCAGTGCTAGCTGGAACACTGAAGCTTTCTTT
CSASWNTEAFF
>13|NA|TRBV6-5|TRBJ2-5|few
TGTGCCAGCAGATCCGGGACGAGGGAGACCCAGTACTTC
CASRSGTRETQYF
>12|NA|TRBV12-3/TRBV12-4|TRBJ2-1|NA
TGTGCCAGCAGGGGGACGGACAATGAGCAGTTCTTC
CASRGTDNEQFF
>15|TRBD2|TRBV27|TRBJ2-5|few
TGTGCCAGCAGTTTATGGGGGGGACTGGCGGAGACCCAGTACTTC
CASSLWGGLAETQYF
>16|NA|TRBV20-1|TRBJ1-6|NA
TGCAGTGCTAGAGATCTGGCGACGGCCGATAATTCACCCCTCCACTTT
CSARDLATADNSPLHF
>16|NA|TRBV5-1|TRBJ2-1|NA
TGCGCCAGCAGCTGGGGGTTTACGGCCCGAGACAATGAGCAGTTCTTC
CASSWGFTARDNEQFF
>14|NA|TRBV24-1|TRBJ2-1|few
TGTGCCACCAGTGGCGGCTTCTCCTACAATGAGCAGTTCTTC
CATSGGFSYNEQFF
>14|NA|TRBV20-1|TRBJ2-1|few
TGCAGTGCTACGACTTCCCGCTCTTACAATGAGCAGTTCTTC
CSATTSRSYNEQFF
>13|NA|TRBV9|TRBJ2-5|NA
TGTGCCAGCAGCGCGGGTTTTCCGGAGACCCAGTACTTC
CASSAGFPETQYF
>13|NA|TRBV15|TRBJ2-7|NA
TGTGCCACCAGCCCGGGACGGTCCTACGAGCAGTACTTC
CATSPGRSYEQYF
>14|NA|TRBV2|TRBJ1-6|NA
TGTGCCAGCAGTGAAGAATCTCTCGGTTCACCCCTCCACTTT
CASSEESLGSPLHF